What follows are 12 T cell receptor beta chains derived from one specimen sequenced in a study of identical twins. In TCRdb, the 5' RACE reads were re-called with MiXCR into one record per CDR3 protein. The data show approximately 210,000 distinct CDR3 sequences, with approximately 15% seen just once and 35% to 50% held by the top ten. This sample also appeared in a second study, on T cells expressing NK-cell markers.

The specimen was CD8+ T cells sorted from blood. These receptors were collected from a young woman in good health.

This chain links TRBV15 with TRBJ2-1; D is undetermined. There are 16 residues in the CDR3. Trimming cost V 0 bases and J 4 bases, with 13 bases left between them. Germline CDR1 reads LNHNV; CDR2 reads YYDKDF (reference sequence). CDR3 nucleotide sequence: TGTGCCACCAGCAGAGATAGGTCACTCGTATACAATGAGCAGTTCTTC. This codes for CATSRDRSLVYNEQFF.

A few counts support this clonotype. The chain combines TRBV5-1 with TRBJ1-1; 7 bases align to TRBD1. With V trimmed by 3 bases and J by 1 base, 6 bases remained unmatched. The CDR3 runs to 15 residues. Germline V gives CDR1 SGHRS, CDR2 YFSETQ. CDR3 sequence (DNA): TGCGCCAGCAGCTGGACCGGGACAGCGAACACTGAAGCTTTCTTT. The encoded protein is CASSWTGTANTEAFF.

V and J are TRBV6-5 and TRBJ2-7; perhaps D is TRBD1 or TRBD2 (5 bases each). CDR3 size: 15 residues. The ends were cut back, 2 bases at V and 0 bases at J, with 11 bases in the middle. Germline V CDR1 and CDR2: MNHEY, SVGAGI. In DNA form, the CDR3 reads TGTGCCAGCAGTTACGGTCGGGGCACCTCCTACGAGCAGTACTTC. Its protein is CASSYGRGTSYEQYF.

The CDR3 coding sequence is TGCGCCAGCACCCGAGATGTGATTTCGGCCAAAAACATTCAGTACTTC. Translating it yields CASTRDVISAKNIQYF. This chain connects TRBV10-2 to TRBJ2-4; D is unresolved. Germline V gives CDR1 WSHSY, CDR2 SAAADI. Trimming removed 7 bases from V and 1 base from J, with 17 bases in between. The CDR3 totals 16 residues.

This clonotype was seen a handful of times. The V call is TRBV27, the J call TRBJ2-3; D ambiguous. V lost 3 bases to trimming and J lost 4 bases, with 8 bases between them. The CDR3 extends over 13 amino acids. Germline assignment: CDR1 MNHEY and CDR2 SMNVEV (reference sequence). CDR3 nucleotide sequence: TGTGCCAGCAGTTTTTTCGCGTCAGATACGCAGTATTTT. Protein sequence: CASSFFASDTQYF.

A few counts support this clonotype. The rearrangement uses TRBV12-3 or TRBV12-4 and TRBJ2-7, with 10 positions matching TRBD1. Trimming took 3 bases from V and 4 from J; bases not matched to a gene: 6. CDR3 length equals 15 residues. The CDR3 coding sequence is TGTGCCAGCAGTTTCCCCGGGGACAGGGGTTACGAGCAGTACTTC. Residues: CASSFPGDRGYEQYF.

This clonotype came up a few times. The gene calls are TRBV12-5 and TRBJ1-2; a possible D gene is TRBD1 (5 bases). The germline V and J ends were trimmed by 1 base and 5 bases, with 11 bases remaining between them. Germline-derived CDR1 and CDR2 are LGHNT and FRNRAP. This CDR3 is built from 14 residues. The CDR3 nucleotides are TGTGCTAGTGGTTTGGGCTCCGGGGCATATGGCTACACCTTC. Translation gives CASGLGSGAYGYTF.

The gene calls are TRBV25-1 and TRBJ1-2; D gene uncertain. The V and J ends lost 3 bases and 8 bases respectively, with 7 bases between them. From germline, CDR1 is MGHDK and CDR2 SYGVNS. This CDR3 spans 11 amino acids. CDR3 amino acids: CASSDGPGYTF. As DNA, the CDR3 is TGTGCCAGCAGTGACGGCCCCGGCTACACCTTC.

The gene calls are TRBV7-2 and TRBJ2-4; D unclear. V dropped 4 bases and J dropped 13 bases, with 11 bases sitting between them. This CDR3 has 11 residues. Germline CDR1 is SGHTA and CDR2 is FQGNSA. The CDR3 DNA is TGTGCCAGCAGCTATCAAGACCGGCAGTACTTC. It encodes CASSYQDRQYF.

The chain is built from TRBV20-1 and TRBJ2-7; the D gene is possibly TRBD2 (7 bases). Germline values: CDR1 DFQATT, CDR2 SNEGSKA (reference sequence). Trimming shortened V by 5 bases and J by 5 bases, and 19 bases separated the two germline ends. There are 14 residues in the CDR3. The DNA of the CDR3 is TGCAGTGCTGAGTTTAGGGGGGGCCCAAACGAGCAGTACTTC. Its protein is CSAEFRGGPNEQYF.

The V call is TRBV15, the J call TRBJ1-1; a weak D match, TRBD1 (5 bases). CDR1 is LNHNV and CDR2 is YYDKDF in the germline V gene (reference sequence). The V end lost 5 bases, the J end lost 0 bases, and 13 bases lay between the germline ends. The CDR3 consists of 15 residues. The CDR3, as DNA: TGTGCCACCAGCGGCACGGGACGGATGAACACTGAAGCTTTCTTT. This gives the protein CATSGTGRMNTEAFF.

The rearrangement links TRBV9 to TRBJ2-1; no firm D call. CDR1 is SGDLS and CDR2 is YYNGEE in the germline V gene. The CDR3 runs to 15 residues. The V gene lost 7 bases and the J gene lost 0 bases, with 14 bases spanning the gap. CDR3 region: CASSLFVSSYNEQFF. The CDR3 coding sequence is TGTGCCAGCTCCCTCTTCGTCAGCTCCTACAATGAGCAGTTCTTC.